Listed here are 24 T cell receptor beta chains from one sample, sequenced in a study of control samples from healthy donors and cancer patients. Assay: immunoSEQ multiplex PCR; the TCRdb copy retains only in-frame clones and omits some. The sample includes fewer than 200,000 clones, approximately 90% of them seen just once. The sample consisted of blood. These receptors were obtained from a man aged 25-45 years in good health.

The genes are TRBV7-6 and TRBJ2-1, with 7 bases matching TRBD2. V lost 1 base, J lost 7 bases, and 10 bases stayed unmatched. CDR3 length: 16 amino acids. Germline-derived CDR1 and CDR2 are SGHVS and FNYEAQ. This CDR3 is CASSLGILAAVNEQFF. CDR3 bases: TGTGCCAGCAGCTTAGGAATCCTAGCGGCCGTAAATGAGCAGTTCTTC.

The genes are TRBV10-2 and TRBJ2-1; 10 positions agree with TRBD2. Germline assignment: CDR1 WSHSY and CDR2 SAAADI. The CDR3 has 20 amino acids. V lost 2 bases to trimming and J lost 2 bases; unmatched junction nucleotides: 15. The DNA for the CDR3 is TGCGCCAGCAGTGAGAGTAGGGGGGGTAGCGGGAGGAGGGCCTACAATGAGCAGTTCTTC. It encodes CASSESRGGSGRRAYNEQFF.

The gene calls are TRBV7-6 and TRBJ2-7; either TRBD1 or TRBD2 may fit D (5 bases each). Germline CDR1 is SGHVS and CDR2 is FNYEAQ. The CDR3 extends over 16 amino acids. Trimming stripped 2 bases from V and 5 bases from J, with 19 bases between. CDR3 amino acids: CASSLLGSGGLNEQYF. As DNA, the CDR3 is TGTGCCAGCAGCTTATTGGGGTCTGGGGGTCTGAACGAGCAGTACTTC.

The V gene is TRBV7-2, the J gene TRBJ1-3; D is ambiguous. This CDR3 has 16 residues. The ends were cut back, 0 bases at V and 0 bases at J, with 9 bases in the middle. The germline V gene encodes CDR1 SGHTA and CDR2 FQGNSA. The CDR3, as DNA: TGTGCCAGCAGCTTAGCGTCCACAGCCTCTGGAAACACCATATATTTT. Translated: CASSLASTASGNTIYF.

The rearrangement links TRBV6-5 to TRBJ1-5, with a possible D match to TRBD1 (5 bases). V gave up 4 bases and J gave up 4 bases, with 11 bases separating them. CDR3 length equals 14 residues. The germline gives CDR1 MNHEY, CDR2 SVGAGI. The DNA of the CDR3 is TGTGCCAGCAGTTCAAACGGACAAAATCAGCCCCAGCATTTT. Amino acids: CASSSNGQNQPQHF.

This clone was observed once. The rearrangement links TRBV9 to TRBJ2-5, with TRBD1 matching over 7 bases. The V gene end was trimmed by 0 bases and the J gene end by 4 bases; junction bases not matched to a gene: 6. The CDR3 totals 15 residues. Germline V gene sequence: CDR1 SGDLS, CDR2 YYNGEE. The CDR3 spells CASSVEETGIETQYF. The DNA of the CDR3 is TGTGCCAGCAGCGTAGAGGAGACAGGGATAGAGACCCAGTACTTC.

The rearrangement links TRBV28 to TRBJ2-7; 11 bases map to TRBD1. The V gene end was trimmed by 6 bases and the J gene end by 3 bases; junction bases not matched to a gene: 7. Germline V gene sequence: CDR1 MDHEN, CDR2 SYDVKM. The CDR3 loop spans 15 amino acids. CDR3 coding DNA: TGTGCCAGCAGCTCCCCCGGGACAGGGGGCTACGAGCAGTACTTC. The encoded protein is CASSSPGTGGYEQYF.

The chain combines TRBV30 with TRBJ1-5; D ambiguous. The germline CDR1 and CDR2 sequences are GTSNPN and SVGIG (reference sequence). V was cut by 5 bases and J by 0 bases, with 8 bases left in between. There are 13 residues in the CDR3. The CDR3 DNA reads as TGTGCCTGGGCAGCTAATAGCAATCAGCCCCAGCATTTT. This translates into CAWAANSNQPQHF.

V gene TRBV30 combines with J gene TRBJ1-2, with 7 nucleotides matching TRBD1. CDR3 size: 14 residues. V gave up 2 bases and J gave up 7 bases; unmatched junction bases: 10. CDR1 GTSNPN and CDR2 SVGIG come from the germline V gene (reference sequence). CDR3 coding DNA: TGTGCCTGGAGTACTTCCCGACAGGGCGGTGGCTACACCTTC. This sequence encodes CAWSTSRQGGGYTF.

This chain joins TRBV5-4 and TRBJ1-4; D may be TRBD1 (5 bases). The V and J ends lost 3 bases and 0 bases respectively, with 9 bases between them. Germline lookup yields CDR1 SGHNT and CDR2 YYREEE (reference sequence). The CDR3 extends over 15 amino acids. This CDR3 is CASSYGTSTNEKLFF. The CDR3 coding sequence is TGTGCCAGCAGCTACGGGACCTCAACTAATGAAAAACTGTTTTTT.

V usage is TRBV25-1 and J usage is TRBJ1-2; D gene ambiguous. This CDR3 spans 12 amino acids. Germline-derived CDR1 and CDR2 are MGHDK and SYGVNS. Trimming stripped 2 bases from V and 4 bases from J, with 5 bases between. The CDR3 here is CASSEGSYGYTF. The CDR3 DNA is TGTGCCAGCAGTGAAGGGAGCTATGGCTACACCTTC.

V usage is TRBV24-1 and J usage is TRBJ2-5, with no clear D. This CDR3 region has 12 residues. Germline lookup yields CDR1 KGHDR and CDR2 SFDVKD. The V end was cut by 4 bases, the J end by 2 bases, with 4 bases between. CDR3 sequence (DNA): TGTGCCACCAGTGACCATCAAGAGACCCAGTACTTC. Amino acid sequence: CATSDHQETQYF.

The chain combines TRBV29-1 with TRBJ2-5, with 7 bases that match TRBD1. Germline V gene data show CDR1 as SQVTM and CDR2 as ANQGSEA. The trim removed 2 bases at V and 5 bases at J, leaving 2 bases unmatched. The CDR3 covers 12 residues. The DNA of the CDR3 is TGCAGCGTTGAACAGGGGGTGGAGACCCAGTACTTC. Protein product: CSVEQGVETQYF. Filled out from reference TRBV29-1 and TRBJ2-5, the complete variable domain reads SAVISQKPSRDICQRGTSLTIQCQVDSQVTMMFWYRQQPGQSLTLIATANQGSEATYESGFVIDKFPISRPNLTFSTLTVSNMSPEDSSIYLCSVEQGVETQYFGPGTRLLVL.

V usage is TRBV30 and J usage is TRBJ2-1, with 8 bases matching TRBD2. CDR3 length: 15 residues. Germline V gene sequence: CDR1 GTSNPN, CDR2 SVGIG (reference sequence). After removal of 0 bases from V and 6 bases from J, the junction contained 7 bases not matched to a gene. CDR3 sequence (DNA): TGTGCCTGGAGTGTAAGAGCGGGGGCTATCAATGAGCAGTTCTTC. Its translation: CAWSVRAGAINEQFF.

The chain is built from TRBV7-2 and TRBJ2-1, with D tentatively TRBD1 or TRBD2 (6 bases each). CDR3 length: 19 residues. The germline V and J ends were trimmed by 1 base and 0 bases, with 19 bases remaining between them. From germline, CDR1 is SGHTA and CDR2 FQGNSA. The CDR3 here is CASSLVGGPDVSSYNEQFF. The DNA of the CDR3 is TGTGCCAGCAGCTTAGTTGGGGGGCCAGACGTTAGCTCCTACAATGAGCAGTTCTTC.

The rearrangement links TRBV5-1 to TRBJ2-7, with 8 bases matching TRBD1. CDR1 SGHRS and CDR2 YFSETQ come from the germline V gene. Losses at the gene ends were 4 bases for V and 0 bases for J; bases not matched to a gene: 0. The CDR3 is made up of 13 amino acids. CDR3 sequence: CASSQGASYEQYF. The DNA for the CDR3 is TGCGCCAGCAGCCAGGGGGCCTCCTACGAGCAGTACTTC.

The V call is TRBV10-3, the J call TRBJ1-3, with 7 bases identical to TRBD1. The CDR3 covers 14 residues. From germline, CDR1 is ENHRY and CDR2 SYGVKD. V shed 5 bases, J shed 0 bases, and the junction held 1 base outside the gene matches. The CDR3 region is CAISSGGSGNTIYF. Here the CDR3 DNA reads TGTGCCATCAGTTCAGGGGGCTCTGGAAACACCATATATTTT.

There are a few counts of this clone. The chain joins TRBV4-1 to TRBJ1-5, with TRBD1 matching 7 bases. This CDR3 contains 14 residues. The V gene end was trimmed by 1 base and the J gene end by 6 bases; junction bases not matched to a gene: 3. The germline gives CDR1 MGHRA, CDR2 YSYEKL. In DNA form, the CDR3 reads TGCGCCAGCAGCCAAGGACAGGGTAGTCAGCCCCAGCATTTT. Encoded protein: CASSQGQGSQPQHF.

The chain employs TRBV19 and TRBJ1-3; D ambiguous. The CDR3 spans 14 residues. V shed 5 bases and J shed 4 bases, with 12 bases lying between them. CDR1 is LNHDA, CDR2 SQIVND, per germline (reference sequence). The CDR3 is CASSPEISGNTIYF. DNA for the CDR3: TGTGCCAGTAGTCCAGAGATTTCGGGAAACACCATATATTTT.

The chain employs TRBV7-3 and TRBJ2-2; D remains ambiguous. The CDR3 covers 14 residues. Deletions cut 1 base from V and 5 bases from J, with 8 bases between. Germline V gene data show CDR1 as SGHTA and CDR2 as FQGTGA. CDR3 DNA sequence: TGTGCCAGCAGCTTAATCGGCGAGACCGGGGAGCTGTTTTTT. Its translation: CASSLIGETGELFF.

The genes are TRBV5-5 and TRBJ1-6; 9 bases agree with TRBD1. The V gene's germline CDR1 is SGHKS and CDR2 YYEKEE (reference sequence). The CDR3 is made up of 14 amino acids. With V trimmed by 7 bases and J by 11 bases, 10 bases remained unmatched. The CDR3 region is CASSLGTGQPPLHF. As DNA, the CDR3 is TGTGCCAGCTCCCTAGGGACAGGGCAACCACCCCTCCACTTT.

CDR3 in amino acids: CASSRGTSGTRSGETQYF. The DNA of the CDR3 is TGTGCCAGCAGCCGTGGGACTAGCGGGACCCGCTCCGGGGAGACCCAGTACTTC. The chain couples TRBV7-9 to TRBJ2-5; 13 bases are a match to TRBD2. V was pared by 5 bases and J by 5 bases, with 14 bases of the junction left unmatched. The CDR3 extends over 18 amino acids. CDR1 is SEHNR, CDR2 FQNEAQ, per germline (reference sequence).

This chain links TRBV19 with TRBJ1-6, with TRBD1 matching over 7 bases. The CDR3 runs to 16 residues. Germline V lookup: CDR1 LNHDA, CDR2 SQIVND (reference sequence). The J segment lost 7 bases and the V segment lost 3 bases, leaving 9 bases of the junction unmatched. This CDR3 is CASSISPTGANSPLHF. CDR3 sequence (DNA): TGTGCCAGTAGTATCTCCCCCACAGGGGCGAATTCACCCCTCCACTTT.

The chain recombines TRBV4-1 with TRBJ2-7; maybe TRBD1 (6 bases). V lost 1 base and J lost 1, with 11 bases in between. The CDR3 spans 15 residues. The germline CDR1 and CDR2 sequences are MGHRA and YSYEKL. As DNA, the CDR3 is TGCGCCAGCAGCCAAGTAGGGGGTAGTTCCTACGAGCAGTACTTC. It encodes CASSQVGGSSYEQYF.